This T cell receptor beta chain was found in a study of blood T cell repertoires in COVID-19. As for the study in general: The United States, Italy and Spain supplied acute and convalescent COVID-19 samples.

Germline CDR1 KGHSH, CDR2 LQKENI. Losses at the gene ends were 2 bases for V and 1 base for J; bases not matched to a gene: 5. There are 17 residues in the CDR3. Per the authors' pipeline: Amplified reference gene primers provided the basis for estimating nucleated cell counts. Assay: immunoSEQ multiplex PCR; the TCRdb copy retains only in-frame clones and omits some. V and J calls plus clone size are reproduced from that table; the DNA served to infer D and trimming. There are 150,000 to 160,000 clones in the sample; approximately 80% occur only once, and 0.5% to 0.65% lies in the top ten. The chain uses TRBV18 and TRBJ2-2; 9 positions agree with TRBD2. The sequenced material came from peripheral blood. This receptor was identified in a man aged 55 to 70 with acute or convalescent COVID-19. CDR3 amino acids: CASSPSLSGRNTGELFF. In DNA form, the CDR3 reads TGTGCCAGCTCACCATCTCTTAGCGGGAGGAACACCGGGGAGCTGTTTTTT. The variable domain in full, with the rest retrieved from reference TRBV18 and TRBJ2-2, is NAGVMQNPRHLVRRRGQEARLRCSPMKGHSHVYWYRQLPEEGLKFMVYLQKENIIDESGMPKERFSAEFPKEGPSILRIQQVVRGDSAAYFCASSPSLSGRNTGELFFGEGSRLTVL.